This TCR beta chain was documented in a study of blood T cell repertoires in COVID-19. Study summary: The United States, Italy and Spain were the sources of the acute and convalescent COVID-19 samples. From T cells, B-cell-depleted T cells, or PBMCs came the material, which was cDNA or gDNA.

In germline, CDR1 is KGHDR, CDR2 SFDVKD. Trimming cost V 5 bases and J 3 bases; bases outside gene matches: 7. CDR3 size: 17 residues. Authors' methods: Amplification of reference gene primers provided the estimated nucleated cell counts. Profiled with immunoSEQ multiplex PCR; TCRdb holds only in-frame clones, not every one. That table is the source of V, J and clone size, and D and trimming were worked out from the DNA. Of about 140,000 clones in the sample, about 82% were seen once. The source of this sequence is a woman between 55 and 75 years old with acute or convalescent COVID-19. The V and J genes are TRBV24-1 and TRBJ2-5, with 14 positions matching TRBD2. Input material: peripheral blood. The CDR3 loop reads CATSGPPGLAGEETQYF. CDR3 DNA: TGTGCCACCAGTGGTCCCCCGGGACTAGCGGGGGAAGAGACCCAGTACTTC.